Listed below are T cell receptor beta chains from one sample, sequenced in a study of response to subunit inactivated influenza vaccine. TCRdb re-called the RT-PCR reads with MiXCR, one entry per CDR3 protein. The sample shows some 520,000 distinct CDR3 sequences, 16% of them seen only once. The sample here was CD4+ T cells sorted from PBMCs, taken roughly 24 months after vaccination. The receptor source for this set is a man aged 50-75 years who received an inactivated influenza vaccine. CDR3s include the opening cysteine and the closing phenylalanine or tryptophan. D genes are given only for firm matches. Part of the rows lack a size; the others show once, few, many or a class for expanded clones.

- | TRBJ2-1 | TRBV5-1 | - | CASSPRGLAVYNEQFF | TGCGCCAGCAGCCCCAGGGGGCTAGCGGTATACAATGAGCAGTTCTTC
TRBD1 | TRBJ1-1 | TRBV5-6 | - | CASSWRGPGTEAFF | TGTGCCAGCAGCTGGAGGGGGCCTGGTACTGAAGCTTTCTTT
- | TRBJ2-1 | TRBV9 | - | CASSVGLGGGYNEQFF | TGTGCCAGCAGCGTAGGCCTGGGAGGTGGCTACAATGAGCAGTTCTTC
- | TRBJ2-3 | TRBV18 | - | CASSPPAWQNTDTQYF | TGTGCCAGCTCACCACCCGCTTGGCAGAACACAGATACGCAGTATTTT
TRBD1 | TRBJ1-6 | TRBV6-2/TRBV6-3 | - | CASTDRGGSPLHF | TGTGCCAGCACGGACAGGGGTGGTTCACCCCTCCACTTT
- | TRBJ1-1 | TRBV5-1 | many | CASSLEWPEAFF | TGCGCCAGCAGCTTGGAATGGCCTGAAGCTTTCTTT
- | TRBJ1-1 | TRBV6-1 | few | CASFKGSNTEAFF | TGTGCCAGCTTCAAGGGCAGTAACACTGAAGCTTTCTTT
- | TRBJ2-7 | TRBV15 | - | CATRPSGFYEQYF | TGTGCCACCAGACCCTCGGGATTCTACGAGCAGTACTTC
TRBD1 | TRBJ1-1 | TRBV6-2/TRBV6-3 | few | CASSYLTGGLSTEAFF | TGTGCCAGCAGTTACTTAACAGGGGGCCTAAGTACTGAAGCTTTCTTT
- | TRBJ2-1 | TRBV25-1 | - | CASTSLSSYNEQFF | TGTGCCAGCACGTCGCTTAGCTCCTACAATGAGCAGTTCTTC
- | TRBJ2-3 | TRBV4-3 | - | CASSQDQSTDTQYF | TGCGCCAGCAGCCAAGATCAGAGCACAGATACGCAGTATTTT
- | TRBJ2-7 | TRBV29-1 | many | CSVESPYEQYF | TGCAGCGTTGAATCCCCCTACGAGCAGTACTTC
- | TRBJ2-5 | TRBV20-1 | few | CSALNFRGSQETQYF | TGCAGTGCCCTAAATTTCCGGGGCAGCCAAGAGACCCAGTACTTC
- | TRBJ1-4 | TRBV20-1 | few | CSASREGGGSGEKLFF | TGCAGTGCTAGCAGGGAGGGAGGGGGATCAGGTGAAAAACTGTTTTTT
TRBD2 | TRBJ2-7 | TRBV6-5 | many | CASSYSTSGRPSSYEQYF | TGTGCCAGCAGTTACTCGACTAGCGGGAGGCCAAGCTCCTACGAGCAGTACTTC
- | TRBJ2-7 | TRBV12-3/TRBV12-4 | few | CASSLFGTDYEQYF | TGTGCCAGCAGTTTATTCGGGACGGATTACGAGCAGTACTTC
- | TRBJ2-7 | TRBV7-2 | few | CASSPGRLTGDEQYF | TGTGCCAGCAGCCCCGGACGATTAACCGGGGACGAGCAGTACTTC
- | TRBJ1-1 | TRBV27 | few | CASSLTGIRSEAFF | TGTGCCAGCAGTTTAACGGGGATTAGAAGTGAAGCTTTCTTT
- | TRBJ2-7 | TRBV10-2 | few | CASSNGVEQYF | TGCGCCAGCAGCAACGGGGTCGAGCAGTACTTC
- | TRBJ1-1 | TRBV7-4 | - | CASRPRSREANTEAFF | TGTGCCAGCAGGCCGAGGTCCAGGGAGGCCAACACTGAAGCTTTCTTT
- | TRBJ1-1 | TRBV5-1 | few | CASSLDSDTEAFF | TGCGCCAGCAGCTTGGATTCAGACACTGAAGCTTTCTTT
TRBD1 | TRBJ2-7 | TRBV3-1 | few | CASSVGQGYEQYF | TGTGCCAGCAGCGTAGGACAGGGTTACGAGCAGTACTTC
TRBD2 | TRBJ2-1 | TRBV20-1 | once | CSARAPLAGGNEQFF | TGCAGTGCTAGAGCCCCGCTAGCGGGCGGGAATGAGCAGTTCTTC
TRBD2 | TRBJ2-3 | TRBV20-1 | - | CSAKLSGRRTDTQYF | TGCAGTGCGAAGCTTAGCGGGCGTCGCACAGATACGCAGTATTTT
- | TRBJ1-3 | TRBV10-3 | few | CAISEGSGNTIYF | TGTGCCATCAGTGAGGGGTCCGGAAACACCATATATTTT
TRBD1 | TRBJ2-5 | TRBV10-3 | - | CAISESAAGGRETQYF | TGTGCCATCAGTGAGTCTGCTGCAGGGGGCAGAGAGACCCAGTACTTC